The 28 T cell receptor beta chains given below trace back to one sample, sequenced in a study of T-cell reconstitution after alpha-beta-depleted transplantation in children. It was with unique molecular identifiers that the TCRbeta library was prepared. MiXCR, applied by TCRdb to the PCR reads, yields one record per CDR3 protein. The data show around 130,000 distinct CDR3 sequences, around a tenth seen once. The material sequenced was PBMCs, mostly from graft donor cells, taken 180 days after TCRalphabeta/CD19-depleted stem cell transplant. Receptors originate from a girl in the first two years of life who had a stem cell transplant for combined immunodeficiency, so the T cells may come from the graft donor.

This clonotype was seen many times. This chain joins TRBV21-1 and TRBJ1-4; the tabulated D call, TRBD1, remains unverified against the DNA. TRBV21-1 represents a pseudogene. The CDR3 totals 14 residues. CDR3 sequence: CASSIGTKDEKLFF. DNA for the CDR3: TGTGCCAGCAGCATCGGGACCAAGGATGAAAAACTGTTTTTT.

This sequence joins TRBV19 and TRBJ1-2; D perhaps matches TRBD1 (5 bases). The CDR3 sequence is 14 residues long. Germline V CDR1 and CDR2: LNHDA, SQIVND (reference sequence). V was trimmed by 5 bases and J by 9 bases, leaving 19 bases between them. CDR3 DNA: TGTGCCAGTAGTTTGGATAGGGGCACAACCAGCTACACCTTC. Translation gives CASSLDRGTTSYTF.

The chain carries TRBV11-3 and TRBJ2-7; D possibly uses TRBD1 or TRBD2 (5 bases each). The CDR3 contains 15 residues. Germline CDR1 is SGHNT and CDR2 is YENEEA. Between the trimmed V and J ends, which lost 1 base and 3 bases, there was a span of 13 bases. In DNA, the CDR3 is TGTGCCAGCAGCTTAGTTGGGACGGCCCTCTACGAGCAGTACTTC. This codes for CASSLVGTALYEQYF. Full variable domain (rest looked up from reference TRBV11-3 and TRBJ2-7): EAGVVQSPRYKIIEKKQPVAFWCNPISGHNTLYWYLQNLGQGPELLIRYENEEAVDDSQLPKDRFSAERLKGVDSTLKIQPAELGDSAVYLCASSLVGTALYEQYFGPGTRLTVT.

The chain is built from TRBV7-3 and TRBJ2-2; 7 bases line up with TRBD1. This CDR3 spans 14 amino acids. Per germline, CDR1 SGHTA and CDR2 FQGTGA. With 6 bases clipped from V and 3 bases from J, the junction kept 4 bases outside the gene matches. CDR3 amino acids: CASSRDSYTGELFF. The CDR3 DNA sequence: TGTGCCAGCAGTCGGGACAGTTACACCGGGGAGCTGTTTTTT.

The CDR3 nucleotides are TGTGCCAGTACCGCTCTCAACAATGAGCAGTTCTTC. It encodes CASTALNNEQFF. The J gene is TRBJ2-1, the V gene TRBV19; D is unclear. In germline, CDR1 is LNHDA, CDR2 SQIVND (reference sequence). CDR3 length: 12 residues. V was cut by 7 bases and J by 5 bases, with 9 bases left in between.

This clonotype was detected ten times or more. V gene TRBV24-1 combines with J gene TRBJ2-1; weak D call: TRBD2 (5 bases). This CDR3 has 13 residues. The V end was cut by 0 bases, the J end by 9 bases, with 8 bases between. Germline CDR1 reads KGHDR; CDR2 reads SFDVKD. Written as DNA, the CDR3 is TGTGCCACCAGTGATTTGGGACTTGTTGAGCAGTTCTTC. Its translation: CATSDLGLVEQFF.

This clonotype has more than one count but fewer than ten. This chain uses TRBV3-1 with TRBJ1-1; D call uncertain. The CDR3 loop spans 17 amino acids. CDR1 is LGHDT and CDR2 is YNNKEL in the germline V gene (reference sequence). V was clipped by 0 bases and J by 0 bases, with 14 bases between them. The chain's CDR3 is CASSQDVNGYMNTEAFF. The CDR3 nucleotides read TGTGCCAGCAGCCAAGACGTGAACGGATATATGAACACTGAAGCTTTCTTT.

This clonotype has only a few counts. The J gene is TRBJ1-3, the V gene TRBV6-5, with D perhaps TRBD1 (5 bases). The germline CDR1 and CDR2 sequences are MNHEY and SVGAGI. CDR3 length equals 16 residues. Trimming pared 0 bases from V and 7 bases from J, leaving 16 bases between. CDR3 amino acids: CASSYSGDSPRNTIYF. The CDR3 nucleotides are TGTGCCAGCAGTTACTCCGGCGACAGCCCACGGAACACCATATATTTT.

A note on this clonotype: A much larger clone is a single base away; this may be a read error. The rearrangement joins TRBV5-1 to TRBJ1-2; D gene ambiguous. CDR1 and CDR2 from the germline V gene are SGHRS and YFSETQ. The CDR3 extends over 15 amino acids. The CDR3 nucleotides read TGCGCCAGCACCTTGGAGGGCAGTTTTTTCTATGGCTACACCTTC. Protein sequence: CASTLEGSFFYGYTF.

V gene TRBV18 combines with J gene TRBJ2-4; TRBD1 matches at 8 bases. Germline loops: CDR1 KGHSH, CDR2 LQKENI. V was clipped by 6 bases and J by 0 bases; unmatched bases: 7. CDR3 length: 16 amino acids. Written as DNA, the CDR3 is TGTGCCAGCTCCCACGGACAGGGAATAGCCAAAAACATTCAGTACTTC. Translating it yields CASSHGQGIAKNIQYF. Complete variable domain (other parts from reference TRBV18 and TRBJ2-4): NAGVMQNPRHLVRRRGQEARLRCSPMKGHSHVYWYRQLPEEGLKFMVYLQKENIIDESGMPKERFSAEFPKEGPSILRIQQVVRGDSAAYFCASSHGQGIAKNIQYFGAGTRLSVL.

This clonotype has ten or more counts. This rearrangement joins TRBV29-1 to TRBJ2-3, with 11 bases aligning to TRBD2. J lost 1 base, V lost 5 bases, and 2 bases had no gene match. Germline V CDR1 and CDR2: SQVTM, ANQGSEA. This CDR3 is built from 14 residues. CDR3 in DNA: TGCAGCGTTTCGGGACTAGCGGGCACAGATACGCAGTATTTT. Its protein is CSVSGLAGTDTQYF.

Only a few counts were recorded for this clonotype. The chain uses TRBV5-1 and TRBJ2-2; D gene unclear. The V end was cut by 6 bases, the J end by 2 bases, with 14 bases between. The CDR3 has 15 amino acids. Looked up from germline, CDR1 is SGHRS and CDR2 is YFSETQ. The CDR3 nucleotides read TGCGCCAGCACCCCTACTTCTCCTAACACCGGGGAGCTGTTTTTT. As protein: CASTPTSPNTGELFF.

The CDR3 spells CASSLYHLVGFYEQYF. In nucleotides, the CDR3 is TGTGCCAGCAGCTTGTATCATCTCGTGGGGTTCTACGAGCAGTACTTC. The V gene is TRBV5-6, the J gene TRBJ2-7; D not resolved. Trimming took 1 base from V and 3 from J, leaving 17 bases between them. CDR1 is SGHDT, CDR2 YYEEEE, per germline. The CDR3 extends over 16 amino acids.

This clonotype showed up just a few times. This chain links TRBV11-1 with TRBJ2-3; 7 bases line up with TRBD2. This CDR3 is 18 amino acids long. Germline trimming cut 5 bases from V and 1 base from J; bases unmatched to any gene: 15. CDR1 and CDR2 (germline): SGHAT, FQDESV (reference sequence). The CDR3 region is CASSPGTATSAGTDTQYF. Written as DNA, the CDR3 is TGTGCCAGCAGCCCAGGAACCGCCACTAGCGCCGGCACAGATACGCAGTATTTT.

This clonotype turned up a few times. The V and J genes are TRBV5-6 and TRBJ1-1, with D unclear. CDR1 is SGHDT, CDR2 YYEEEE, per germline. This CDR3 is 14 amino acids long. Between the trimmed V and J ends, which lost 6 bases and 1 base, there was a span of 13 bases. The CDR3 nucleotides are TGTGCCAGCATCTCTTACGTTGAGAACACTGAAGCTTTCTTT. Amino acid sequence: CASISYVENTEAFF.

The chain joins TRBV6-1 to TRBJ2-1; 14 nucleotides agree with TRBD2. The CDR3 extends over 16 amino acids. CDR1 and CDR2 from the germline V gene are MNHNS and SASEGT. Unmatched junction bases numbered 10, after V lost 6 bases and J lost 9 bases. CDR3 amino acids: CASSPTGTSGGPEQFF. In DNA, the CDR3 is TGTGCCAGCAGCCCAACCGGGACTAGCGGGGGACCTGAGCAGTTCTTC.

The rearrangement uses TRBV11-2 and TRBJ2-1; D may correspond to TRBD1 or TRBD2 (6 bases each). Germline V gives CDR1 SGHAT, CDR2 FQNNGV. The CDR3 consists of 15 residues. Trimming took off 6 bases at V and 8 bases at J, with 20 bases between the two ends. CDR3: CASSPPKGGTHEQFF. The CDR3 coding sequence is TGTGCCAGCAGTCCACCTAAAGGGGGGACGCATGAGCAGTTCTTC.

The CDR3: CASSLAVATGELFF. The CDR3 coding sequence is TGCGCCAGCAGCTTGGCCGTCGCGACCGGGGAGCTGTTTTTT. The chain links TRBV5-1 to TRBJ2-2; unclear D gene. Germline V CDR1 and CDR2: SGHRS, YFSETQ. V was shortened by 0 bases and J by 5 bases, with 8 bases between the two germline ends. The CDR3 length is 14 residues.

The chain employs TRBV20-1 and TRBJ1-1; D remains ambiguous. Trimming shortened V by 3 bases and J by 2 bases, and 10 bases separated the two germline ends. The CDR3 totals 13 residues. Germline CDR1 is DFQATT and CDR2 is SNEGSKA (reference sequence). In nucleotides, the CDR3 is TGCAGTGCTAGTATTAGGGCTAACACTGAAGCTTTCTTT. Translated: CSASIRANTEAFF.

This clonotype was recorded many times. This rearrangement joins TRBV7-3 to TRBJ2-7; D remains unclear. The length of the CDR3 is 13 residues. V was clipped by 5 bases and J by 1 base, with 9 bases between them. Per germline, CDR1 SGHTA and CDR2 FQGTGA. This chain's CDR3 is CASSPSPSYEQYF. CDR3 coding DNA: TGTGCCAGCAGCCCCTCGCCTTCCTACGAGCAGTACTTC.

This clonotype came up many times. The genes are TRBV20-1 and TRBJ2-5; D perhaps matches TRBD2 (5 bases). Germline V gene data show CDR1 as DFQATT and CDR2 as SNEGSKA (reference sequence). Trimming pared 6 bases from V and 3 bases from J, leaving 11 bases between. The length of the CDR3 is 12 residues. CDR3 sequence: CSATTGKETQYF. DNA for the CDR3: TGCAGTGCCACTACGGGGAAAGAGACCCAGTACTTC.

V and J are TRBV18 and TRBJ2-2, with 7 bases identical to TRBD1. The germline V gene encodes CDR1 KGHSH and CDR2 LQKENI. The CDR3 is 14 amino acids. The J segment lost 4 bases and the V segment lost 3 bases, leaving 2 bases of the junction unmatched. The CDR3 nucleotides are TGTGCCAGCTCACCGGGACAGATCACCGGGGAGCTGTTTTTT. This encodes CASSPGQITGELFF.

This chain joins TRBV5-4 and TRBJ2-3, with 10 bases matching TRBD2. V shed 7 bases and J 6 bases; nucleotides not matched to a gene: 11. The CDR3 has 15 amino acids. Germline V gene data show CDR1 as SGHNT and CDR2 as YYREEE (reference sequence). CDR3 sequence: CASGSGGPWGDTQYF. CDR3 bases: TGTGCCAGCGGTAGCGGGGGGCCGTGGGGGGATACGCAGTATTTT. The full variable domain, with the rest looked up from reference TRBV5-4 and TRBJ2-3, is ETGVTQSPTHLIKTRGQQVTLRCSSQSGHNTVSWYQQALGQGPQFIFQYYREEENGRGNFPPRFSGLQFPNYSSELNVNALELDDSALYLCASGSGGPWGDTQYFGPGTRLTVL.

This clonotype was counted ten times or more. The chain links TRBV29-1 to TRBJ2-7, with a possible D match to TRBD2 (6 bases). The CDR3 has 14 residues. CDR1 is SQVTM, CDR2 ANQGSEA, per germline. The V gene lost 1 base and the J gene lost 3 bases, with 13 bases spanning the gap. The CDR3 region has the DNA TGCAGCGTTGAAGGGTCCGGAGGGGACTACGAGCAGTACTTC. Translation: CSVEGSGGDYEQYF.

This clonotype was detected a few times. The chain uses TRBV7-2 and TRBJ1-5, with D perhaps TRBD1 (5 bases). This CDR3 spans 15 amino acids. V was shortened by 1 base and J by 5 bases, with 12 bases between the two germline ends. CDR1 is SGHTA and CDR2 is FQGNSA in the germline V gene. The CDR3 reads CASSLGGASYQPQHF. CDR3 DNA sequence: TGTGCCAGCAGCTTAGGGGGCGCGTCATATCAGCCCCAGCATTTT.

The chain couples TRBV5-1 to TRBJ2-5, with D perhaps TRBD1 or TRBD2 (5 bases each). V gave up 0 bases and J gave up 6 bases, with 9 bases separating them. CDR3 length: 13 amino acids. From germline, CDR1 is SGHRS and CDR2 YFSETQ. CDR3 bases: TGCGCCAGCAGCTTGGTTGGGGGAAAGACCCAGTACTTC. Its protein product is CASSLVGGKTQYF.

J is TRBJ2-3 and V is TRBV6-1; tentatively, D is TRBD1 or TRBD2 (6 bases each). CDR3 size: 14 residues. Trimming removed 7 bases at V and 3 bases at J, with 14 bases between. In germline, CDR1 is MNHNS, CDR2 SASEGT. The CDR3 region is CASTPGAGTDTQYF. The CDR3 nucleotides read TGTGCCAGCACCCCGGGGGCCGGGACAGATACGCAGTATTTT.

This clonotype has a handful of counts. The rearrangement links TRBV10-3 to TRBJ2-5, with 9 bases aligning to TRBD2. Germline V gene lookup returns CDR1 ENHRY and CDR2 SYGVKD. J gave up 1 base and V 6 bases, and 6 bases lay outside the gene matches. This CDR3 contains 15 residues. The CDR3 sequence is CAISSSGALQETQYF. In nucleotides, the CDR3 is TGTGCCATCAGCTCTAGCGGGGCCCTCCAAGAGACCCAGTACTTC.